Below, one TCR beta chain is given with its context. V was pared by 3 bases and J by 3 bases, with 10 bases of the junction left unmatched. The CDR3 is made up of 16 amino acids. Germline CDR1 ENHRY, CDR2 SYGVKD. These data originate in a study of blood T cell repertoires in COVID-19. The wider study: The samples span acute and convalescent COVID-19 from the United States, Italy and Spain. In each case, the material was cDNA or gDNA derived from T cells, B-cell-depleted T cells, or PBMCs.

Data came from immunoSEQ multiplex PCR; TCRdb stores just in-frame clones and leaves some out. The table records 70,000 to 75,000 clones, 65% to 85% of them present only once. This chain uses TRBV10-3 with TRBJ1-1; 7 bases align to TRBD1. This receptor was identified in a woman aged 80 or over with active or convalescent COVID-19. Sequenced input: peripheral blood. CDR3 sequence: CAISERGLGRDTEAFF. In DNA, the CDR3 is TGTGCCATCAGTGAAAGGGGGCTGGGGCGCGACACTGAAGCTTTCTTT.